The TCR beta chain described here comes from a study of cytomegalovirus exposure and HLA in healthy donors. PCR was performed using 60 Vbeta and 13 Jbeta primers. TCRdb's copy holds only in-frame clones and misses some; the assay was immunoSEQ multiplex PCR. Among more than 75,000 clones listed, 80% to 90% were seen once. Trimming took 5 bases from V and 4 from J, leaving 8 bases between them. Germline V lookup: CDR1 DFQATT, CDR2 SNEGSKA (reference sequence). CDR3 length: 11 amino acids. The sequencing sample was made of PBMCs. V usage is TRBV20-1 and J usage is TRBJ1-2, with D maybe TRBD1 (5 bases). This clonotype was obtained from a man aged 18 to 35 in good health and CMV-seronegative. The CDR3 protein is CSAWQGYGYTF. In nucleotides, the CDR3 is TGCAGTGCTTGGCAGGGCTATGGCTACACCTTC.